This entry is about one T cell receptor beta chain. The antigen is unknown. TCRdb used MiXCR to reprocess the RT-PCR reads, holding one entry per CDR3 protein. The sample contains about 530,000 distinct CDR3 sequences, 13% of which appear only once. This CDR3 has 15 amino acids. V was trimmed by 0 bases and J by 3 bases, leaving 13 bases between them. CDR1 is SGHRS, CDR2 YFSETQ, per germline. The data belong to a study of response to subunit inactivated influenza vaccine. Findings of the study overall: The authors suggested that every seasonal influenza vaccination recruits few new T cells.

The clonotype was recovered from a man aged 45-65 years who received an inactivated influenza vaccine. V gene TRBV5-1 combines with J gene TRBJ2-7, with D maybe TRBD2 (6 bases). Material: PBMCs from blood, obtained more than 35 days after vaccination. CDR3 protein: CASSLGDQGLYEQYF. The CDR3 DNA sequence: TGCGCCAGCAGCTTGGGCGATCAGGGACTCTACGAGCAGTACTTC.